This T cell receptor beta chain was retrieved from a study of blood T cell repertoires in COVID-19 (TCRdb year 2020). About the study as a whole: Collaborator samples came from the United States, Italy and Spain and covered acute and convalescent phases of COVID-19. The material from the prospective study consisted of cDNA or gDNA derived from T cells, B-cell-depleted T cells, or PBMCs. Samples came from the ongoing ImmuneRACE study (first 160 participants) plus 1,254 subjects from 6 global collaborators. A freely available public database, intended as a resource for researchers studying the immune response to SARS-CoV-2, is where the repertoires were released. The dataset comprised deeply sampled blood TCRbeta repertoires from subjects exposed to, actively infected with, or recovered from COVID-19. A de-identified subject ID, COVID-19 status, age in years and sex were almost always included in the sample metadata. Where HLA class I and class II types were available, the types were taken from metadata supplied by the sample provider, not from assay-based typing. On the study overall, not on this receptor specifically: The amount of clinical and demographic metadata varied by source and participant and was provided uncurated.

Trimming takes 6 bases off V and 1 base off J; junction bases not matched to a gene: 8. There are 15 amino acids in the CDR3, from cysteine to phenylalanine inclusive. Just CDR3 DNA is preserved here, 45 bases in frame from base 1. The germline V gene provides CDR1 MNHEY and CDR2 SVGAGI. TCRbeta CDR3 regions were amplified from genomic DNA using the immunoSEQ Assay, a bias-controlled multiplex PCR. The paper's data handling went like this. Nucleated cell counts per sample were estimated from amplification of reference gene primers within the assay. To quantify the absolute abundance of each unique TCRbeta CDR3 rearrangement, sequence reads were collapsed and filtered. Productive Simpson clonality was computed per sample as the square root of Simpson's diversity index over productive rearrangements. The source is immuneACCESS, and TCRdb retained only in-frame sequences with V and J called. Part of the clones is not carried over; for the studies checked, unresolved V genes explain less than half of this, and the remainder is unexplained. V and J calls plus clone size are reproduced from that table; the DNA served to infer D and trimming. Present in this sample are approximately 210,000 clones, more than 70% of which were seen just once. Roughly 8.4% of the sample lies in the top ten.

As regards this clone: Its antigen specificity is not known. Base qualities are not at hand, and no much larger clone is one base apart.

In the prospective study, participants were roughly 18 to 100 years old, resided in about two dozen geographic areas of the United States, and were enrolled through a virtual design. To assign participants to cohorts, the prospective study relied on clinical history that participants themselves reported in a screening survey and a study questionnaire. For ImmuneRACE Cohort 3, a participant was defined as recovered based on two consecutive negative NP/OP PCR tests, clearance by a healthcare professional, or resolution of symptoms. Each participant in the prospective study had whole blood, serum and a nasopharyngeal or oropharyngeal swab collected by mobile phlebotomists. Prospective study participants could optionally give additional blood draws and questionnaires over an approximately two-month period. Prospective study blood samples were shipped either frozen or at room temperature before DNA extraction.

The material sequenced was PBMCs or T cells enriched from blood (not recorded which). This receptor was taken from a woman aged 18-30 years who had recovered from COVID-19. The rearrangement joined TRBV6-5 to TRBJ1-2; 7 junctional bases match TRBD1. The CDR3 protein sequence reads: CASSQGQAYNYGYTF. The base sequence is TGTGCCAGCAGCCAAGGACAGGCCTATAACTATGGCTACACCTTC.